This T cell receptor (beta chain) was sequenced in a study of STAT3 mutations in large granular lymphocyte leukemia (dated by TCRdb to about 2019). About the study as a whole: About half of the T-LGLL patients who underwent longitudinal sequencing carried canonical activating STAT3 mutations. To reconstruct clonal hierarchy and dynamics, serial deep sequencing of TCRbeta CDR3 and STAT3 was performed in patients with T-cell large granular lymphocyte leukemia. A couple of patients with natural killer LGL leukemia were also sequenced longitudinally as controls within the study. One or more immunosuppressive therapy regimens were given to more than half of T-LGLL patients, and hematologic response was seen in around 40% of the treated patients. On average, sequencing was done at around 4.2 time points per patient, with the number of samplings ranging from 2 to 8. From an initial cohort of 200 to 250 LGL patients, roughly 20 representative T-LGLL cases were picked for longitudinal TCRbeta and STAT3 sequencing. What the research found in general, with its limitations: Because no samples were available when a clone first appeared, clonal expansion had to be inferred from samplings taken at other points. Several patients had a dominant TCR clone burden greater than the STAT3 mutant burden, which suggests that the STAT3 mutation arose secondarily within a clone that had already expanded. Variable intervals between samplings and differing treatment regimens complicated linking therapy response to changes in TCR clonal burden. At least one immunodominant TCRbeta clonotype was present in every T-LGLL patient, and multiple immunodominant subclonotypes appeared in about half of the T-LGLL patients. TCR clonotype switching after therapy was seen in about 30% of the 18 patients, with all newly emerging clones being STAT3 wild type. Since codominant clonotypes persisted in some patients, a small but highly pathogenic clone may have gone undetected.

V and J are truncated by 1 base and 1 base respectively, leaving an intervening sequence of 4 bases. The CDR3, cysteine through phenylalanine, is 13 amino acids long. Only the CDR3 part of the read is kept: 39 bases, read in frame from the first base. Per the germline V gene (reference sequence), SEHNR is the CDR1 and FQNEAQ is the CDR2. Comments on this clone: There is no known antigen for this receptor. There are no base qualities to consult, and no much larger clone falls within one base.

The same DNA, extracted from blood mononuclear cells, served for both the TCR sequencing and the STAT3 sequencing. TCRbeta libraries were sequenced on an Illumina MiSeq, averaging around 41,000 productive templates per sample. TCRbeta CDR3 libraries were generated with the immunoSEQ assay using multiplex PCR amplification. Turning to the authors' computational methods: Repertoire diversity was calculated as previously defined, and values close to 0 indicated extremely monoclonal samples. TCRdb's version of the immuneACCESS table is confined to in-frame rearrangements and falls short of the full clone set. An unresolved V gene accounts for under half of the shortfall where checked; the remainder is of unknown origin. The V and J calls and the clone size are those of that table, but D and trimming were determined from the DNA. The sample table holds 35,000 or so clones, of which about 88% were seen once. The ten largest clones add up to over 0.4% of the sample.

The TCR was taken from a human donor with T large granular lymphocyte leukemia. Some clones in this sample may be carry-over from other donors' samples. The receptor chain draws on TRBV7-9 and TRBJ1-2, with the identity of the D gene unclear. Sequences were obtained from PBMCs. The CDR3 protein sequence reads: CASSLEVNYGYTF. The bases read TGTGCCAGCAGCTTAGAGGTTAACTATGGCTACACCTTC.